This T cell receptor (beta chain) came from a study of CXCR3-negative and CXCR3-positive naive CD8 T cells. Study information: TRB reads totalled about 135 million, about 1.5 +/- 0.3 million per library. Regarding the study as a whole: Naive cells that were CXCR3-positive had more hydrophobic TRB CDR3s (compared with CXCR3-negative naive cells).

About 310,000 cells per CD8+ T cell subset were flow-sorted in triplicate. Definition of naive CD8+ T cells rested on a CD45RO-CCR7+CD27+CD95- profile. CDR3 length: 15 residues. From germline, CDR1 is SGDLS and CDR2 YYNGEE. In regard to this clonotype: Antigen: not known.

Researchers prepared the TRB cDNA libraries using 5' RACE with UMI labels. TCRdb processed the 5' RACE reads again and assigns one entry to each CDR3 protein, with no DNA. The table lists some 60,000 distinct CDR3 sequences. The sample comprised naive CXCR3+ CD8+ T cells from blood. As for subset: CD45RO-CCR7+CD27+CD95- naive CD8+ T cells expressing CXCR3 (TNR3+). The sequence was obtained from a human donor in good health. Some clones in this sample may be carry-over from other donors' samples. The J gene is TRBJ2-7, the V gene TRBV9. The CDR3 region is CASSVGQESTYEQYF.